This is a list of T cell receptor beta chains from one sample in a study of T cells in localized non-small cell lung cancer. The assay was immunoSEQ multiplex PCR, and TCRdb's table has in-frame clones only and misses some. The table lists 25,000 to 35,000 clones, 91% of them singletons. The source was PBMCs, collected before any cancer treatment. The receptors were sampled from a man aged 40 to 70 with stage II lung adenocarcinoma. Each CDR3 is given with its conserved first and last residue. D genes are given only for firm matches. Clone size is shown for a subset of rows, as once, few, many or a class of expanded clone.

j_call v_call clone_size d_call cdr3_aa cdr3_nt
TRBJ2-7 TRBV7-2 - - CASSLHTGRHYEQYF TGTGCCAGCAGCCTCCATACAGGGCGTCATTACGAGCAGTACTTC
TRBJ1-4 TRBV19 - - CASSRNRDQELFF TGTGCCAGTAGTAGAAACAGGGACCAAGAACTGTTTTTT
TRBJ2-7 TRBV7-9 - TRBD2 CASSLALGLAYEQYF TGTGCCAGCAGCTTAGCGTTGGGACTAGCCTACGAGCAGTACTTC
TRBJ1-5 TRBV2 - - CASSEEGNQPQHF TGTGCCAGCAGTGAAGAGGGCAATCAGCCCCAGCATTTT
TRBJ2-3 TRBV11-2 once - CASSLRLEGGADTQYF TGTGCCAGCAGCCTCAGACTAGAGGGTGGAGCAGATACGCAGTATTTT
TRBJ2-2 TRBV7-9 - - CASTPSAVFDGELFF TGTGCCAGCACCCCTTCGGCCGTTTTCGACGGGGAGCTGTTTTTT
TRBJ2-7 TRBV7-2 - - CASSLRTAGSNSYEQYF TGTGCCAGCAGCTTACGGACGGCGGGATCCAACTCCTACGAGCAGTACTTC
TRBJ2-3 TRBV27 - TRBD2 CASSLGLATDTQYF TGTGCCAGCAGTCTTGGACTAGCGACAGATACGCAGTATTTT
TRBJ1-1 TRBV5-1 - - CASSPTGNTEAFF TGCGCCAGCAGCCCGACAGGGAACACTGAAGCTTTCTTT
TRBJ1-1 TRBV19 - - CASIQSSGGAFF TGTGCCAGTATTCAAAGTTCCGGAGGGGCTTTCTTT
TRBJ2-1 TRBV5-1 - TRBD2 CASSLPTSGRGSYNEQFF TGCGCCAGCAGCTTACCGACTAGCGGGAGGGGGTCCTACAATGAGCAGTTCTTC
TRBJ1-2 TRBV28 - TRBD1 CASRLYRGRDYGYTF TGTGCCAGCAGACTGTACAGGGGGCGGGACTATGGCTACACCTTC
TRBJ2-1 TRBV9 few - CASSVGGSRDNEQFF TGTGCCAGCAGCGTAGGTGGGAGTAGGGACAATGAGCAGTTCTTC
TRBJ2-3 TRBV7-9 few - CASSLARVADTDTQYF TGTGCCAGCAGCTTAGCGCGGGTAGCGGACACAGATACGCAGTATTTT
TRBJ2-3 TRBV5-1 - - CASSFPGENYAQYF TGCGCCAGCAGCTTCCCGGGGGAGAATTATGCGCAGTATTTT
TRBJ2-2 TRBV19 - - CASSVVGSAENTGELFF TGTGCCAGTAGTGTCGTGGGGAGCGCAGAGAACACCGGGGAGCTGTTTTTT
TRBJ1-4 TRBV5-1 - - CASSLAPGALGEKLFF TGCGCCAGCAGCTTGGCCCCCGGGGCGTTAGGCGAAAAACTGTTTTTT
TRBJ1-2 TRBV2 - TRBD1 CASNLDRVYYGYTF TGTGCCAGCAACCTGGACAGGGTCTACTATGGCTACACCTTC
TRBJ2-1 TRBV6-1 - TRBD2 CASSGTSGSYNEQFF TGTGCCAGCAGTGGCACTAGCGGGAGCTACAATGAGCAGTTCTTC
TRBJ2-5 TRBV6-1 - - CASSESEETQYF TGTGCCAGCAGTGAGTCAGAAGAGACCCAGTACTTC
TRBJ2-7 TRBV27 - TRBD2 CASSLVAGVYEQYF TGTGCCAGCAGTTTAGTCGCGGGAGTTTACGAGCAGTACTTC
TRBJ2-1 TRBV6-5 - TRBD2 CASSPPAGGPREQFF TGTGCCAGCAGTCCCCCAGCGGGAGGGCCCCGGGAGCAGTTCTTC